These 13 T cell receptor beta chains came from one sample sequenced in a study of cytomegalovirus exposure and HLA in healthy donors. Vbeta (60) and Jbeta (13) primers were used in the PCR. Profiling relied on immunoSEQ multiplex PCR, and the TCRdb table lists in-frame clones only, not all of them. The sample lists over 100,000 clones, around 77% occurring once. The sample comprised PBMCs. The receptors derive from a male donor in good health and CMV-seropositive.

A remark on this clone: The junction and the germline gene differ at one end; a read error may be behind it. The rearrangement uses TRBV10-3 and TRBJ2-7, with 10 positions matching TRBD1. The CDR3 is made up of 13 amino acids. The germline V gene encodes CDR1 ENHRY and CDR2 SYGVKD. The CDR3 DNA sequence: TGTGCCATCAGCCGGGACAGGGGAGGCGAGCAGTGCTTC. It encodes CAISRDRGGEQCF.

CDR3 in DNA: TGTGCCAGCAGCAGAGCGGCTGACTCCTACGAGCAGTACTTC. Translated, it gives CASSRAADSYEQYF. The chain is built from TRBV27 and TRBJ2-7, with D maybe TRBD2 (5 bases). The CDR3 runs to 14 residues. V was pared by 6 bases and J by 0 bases, with 12 bases between. Germline-derived CDR1 and CDR2 are MNHEY and SMNVEV (reference sequence).

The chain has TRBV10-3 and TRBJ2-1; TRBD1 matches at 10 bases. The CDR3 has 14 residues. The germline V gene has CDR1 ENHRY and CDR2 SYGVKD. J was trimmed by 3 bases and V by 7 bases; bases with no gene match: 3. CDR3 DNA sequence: TGTGCCATCACGGGACAGGGGAACTACAATGAGCAGTTCTTC. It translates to CAITGQGNYNEQFF.

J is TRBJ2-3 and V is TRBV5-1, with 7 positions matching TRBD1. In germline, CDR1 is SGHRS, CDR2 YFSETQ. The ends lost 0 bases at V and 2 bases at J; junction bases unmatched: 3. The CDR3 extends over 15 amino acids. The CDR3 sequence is CASSLETGHTDTQYF. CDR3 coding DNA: TGCGCCAGCAGCTTGGAGACAGGGCACACAGATACGCAGTATTTT.

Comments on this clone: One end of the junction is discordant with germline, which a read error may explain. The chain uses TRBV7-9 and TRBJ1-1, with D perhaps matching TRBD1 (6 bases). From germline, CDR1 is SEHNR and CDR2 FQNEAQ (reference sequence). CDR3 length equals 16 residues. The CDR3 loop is CSSSFIPGDGDTEAFF. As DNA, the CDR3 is TGTTCCAGCAGCTTTATACCAGGGGATGGGGACACTGAAGCTTTCTTT.

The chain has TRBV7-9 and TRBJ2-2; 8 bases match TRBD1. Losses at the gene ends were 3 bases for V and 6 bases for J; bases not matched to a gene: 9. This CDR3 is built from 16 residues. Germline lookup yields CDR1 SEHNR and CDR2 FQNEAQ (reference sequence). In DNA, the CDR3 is TGTGCCAGCAGCTTTGGCCGGGACAGGATTCCCGGGGAGCTGTTTTTT. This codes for CASSFGRDRIPGELFF.

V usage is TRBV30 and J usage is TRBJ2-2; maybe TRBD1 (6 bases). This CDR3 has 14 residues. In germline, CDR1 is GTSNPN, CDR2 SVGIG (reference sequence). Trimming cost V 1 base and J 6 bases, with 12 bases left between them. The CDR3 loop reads CAWSATTGSGELFF. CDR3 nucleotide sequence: TGTGCCTGGAGTGCCACGACAGGATCCGGGGAGCTGTTTTTT. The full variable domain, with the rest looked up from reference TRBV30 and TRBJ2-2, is SQTIHQWPATLVQPVGSPLSLECTVEGTSNPNLYWYRQAAGRGLQLLFYSVGIGQISSEVPQNLSASRPQDRQFILSSKKLLLSDSGFYLCAWSATTGSGELFFGEGSRLTVL.

The CDR3, as DNA: TGTGCCAGCTCAACAGGGACAGGGCTGTTTAGTGGCTACACCTTC. Its protein is CASSTGTGLFSGYTF. The rearrangement links TRBV18 to TRBJ1-2; TRBD1 matches at 9 bases. CDR1 KGHSH and CDR2 LQKENI come from the germline V gene. The junction had 11 bases not matched to a gene; V was cut back by 5 bases and J by 7 bases. The CDR3 consists of 15 residues.

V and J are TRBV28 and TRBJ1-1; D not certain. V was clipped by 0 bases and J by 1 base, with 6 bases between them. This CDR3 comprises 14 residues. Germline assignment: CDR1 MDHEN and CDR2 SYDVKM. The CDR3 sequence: CASSLWRENTEAFF. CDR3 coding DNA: TGTGCCAGCAGTTTATGGAGAGAGAACACTGAAGCTTTCTTT.

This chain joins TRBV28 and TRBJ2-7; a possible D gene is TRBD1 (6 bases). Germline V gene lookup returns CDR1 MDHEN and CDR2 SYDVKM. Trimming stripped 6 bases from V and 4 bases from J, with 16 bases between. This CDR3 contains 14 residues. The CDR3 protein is CASSHQDRFYEQYF. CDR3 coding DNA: TGTGCCAGCAGCCATCAAGACAGGTTTTACGAGCAGTACTTC.

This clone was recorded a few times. The DNA of the CDR3 is TGTGCCAGCAGCTTCCTCAACACTGAAGCTTTCTTT. It translates to CASSFLNTEAFF. The chain recombines TRBV7-8 with TRBJ1-1; no definite D call. Germline V gives CDR1 SGHVS, CDR2 FQNEAQ. CDR3 length: 12 amino acids. Trimming stripped 3 bases from V and 2 bases from J, with 4 bases between.

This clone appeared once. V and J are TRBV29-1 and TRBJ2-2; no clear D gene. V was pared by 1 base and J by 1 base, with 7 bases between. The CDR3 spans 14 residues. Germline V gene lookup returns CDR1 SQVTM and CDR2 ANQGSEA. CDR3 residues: CSVEVRQNTGELFF. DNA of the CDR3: TGCAGCGTTGAAGTCAGGCAGAACACCGGGGAGCTGTTTTTT.

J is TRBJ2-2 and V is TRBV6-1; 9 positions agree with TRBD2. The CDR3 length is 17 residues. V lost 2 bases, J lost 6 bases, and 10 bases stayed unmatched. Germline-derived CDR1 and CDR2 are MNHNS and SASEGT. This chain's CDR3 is CASSEWYSGRMPGELFF. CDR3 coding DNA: TGTGCCAGCAGTGAATGGTACAGCGGGAGGATGCCCGGGGAGCTGTTTTTT.